Each of the 12 T cell receptor beta chains below was sequenced from the same sample in a study of HIV-infected patients and healthy controls. No cell fractionation was done, so the repertoire covers all unsorted peripheral blood T cells. cDNA was made from approximately 500 ng RNA using alpha and beta constant primers. Using multiplexing indices, alpha and beta chain libraries were generated apart by chain-specific third strand synthesis. TCRdb reprocessed the 5' RACE reads via MiXCR and lists one record per CDR3 protein. The sample records 17,000 or so distinct CDR3 sequences, 9% to 9.5% being singletons. Material: blood. The receptors derive from an adult in good health.

This clonotype is judged medium-sized. V and J are TRBV18 and TRBJ1-4, with D possibly matching TRBD1 (5 bases). The CDR3 has 13 amino acids. Germline V lookup: CDR1 KGHSH, CDR2 LQKENI. Trimming shortened V by 3 bases and J by 8 bases, and 10 bases separated the two germline ends. The CDR3 sequence: CASSPPDSEKLFF. The CDR3 DNA reads as TGTGCCAGCTCACCCCCTGACAGCGAAAAACTGTTTTTT.

This clonotype was found many times. The V gene is TRBV5-4, the J gene TRBJ2-5, with 7 bases matching TRBD2. With V trimmed by 1 base and J by 4 bases, 10 bases remained unmatched. This CDR3 region has 16 residues. Germline V gives CDR1 SGHNT, CDR2 YYREEE (reference sequence). CDR3 sequence: CASSLNSGPGLETQYF. In nucleotides, the CDR3 is TGTGCCAGCAGCTTGAATAGCGGGCCCGGTTTAGAGACCCAGTACTTC.

Ten or more counts support this clonotype. This chain uses TRBV5-1 with TRBJ2-3, with 12 bases fitting TRBD2. J gave up 4 bases and V 2 bases, and 2 bases lay outside the gene matches. From germline, CDR1 is SGHRS and CDR2 YFSETQ. The CDR3 runs 15 residues. CDR3 sequence (DNA): TGCGCCAGCAGCTTTACTAGCGGGAGGTCAGATACGCAGTATTTT. It yields the protein CASSFTSGRSDTQYF.

This clonotype has a count of ten or more. This chain joins TRBV3-1 and TRBJ2-5, with 10 bases identical to TRBD2. The CDR3 loop spans 15 amino acids. From germline, CDR1 is LGHDT and CDR2 YNNKEL (reference sequence). Losses at the gene ends were 0 bases for V and 3 bases for J; bases not matched to a gene: 1. The CDR3 reads CASSQDTSGKETQYF. CDR3 bases: TGTGCCAGCAGCCAAGACACTAGCGGGAAAGAGACCCAGTACTTC.

The chain uses TRBV13 and TRBJ1-2, with D hard to call. The CDR3 spans 15 residues. V lost 2 bases, J lost 2 bases, and 12 bases lay in between. Germline V gives CDR1 PRHDT, CDR2 FYEKMQ (reference sequence). The CDR3 region is CASSLSDAPNYGYTF. The CDR3 bases are TGTGCCAGCAGCTTAAGCGATGCACCCAACTATGGCTACACCTTC. Based on the CDR3 plus reference TRBV13 and TRBJ1-2, the full variable domain is AAGVIQSPRHLIKEKRETATLKCYPIPRHDTVYWYQQGPGQDPQFLISFYEKMQSDKGSIPDRFSAQQFSDYHSELNMSSLELGDSALYFCASSLSDAPNYGYTFGSGTRLTVV.

This clonotype was found many times. J is TRBJ2-5 and V is TRBV5-4; D unresolved. The germline gives CDR1 SGHNT, CDR2 YYREEE (reference sequence). The CDR3 loop spans 11 amino acids. The V end lost 6 bases, the J end lost 5 bases, and 8 bases lay between the germline ends. CDR3: CASTGAETQYF. In nucleotides, the CDR3 is TGTGCCAGCACCGGTGCGGAGACCCAGTACTTC.

This clonotype was seen many times. V is TRBV29-1 and J is TRBJ2-3, with a tentative D call TRBD2 (5 bases). Germline CDR1 and CDR2: SQVTM and ANQGSEA. CDR3 length: 16 amino acids. The ends were cut back, 5 bases at V and 1 base at J, with 19 bases in the middle. The CDR3 DNA reads TGCAGCGTTCTTGAAAGCGGATGGCGGGGCACAGATACGCAGTATTTT. Encoded protein: CSVLESGWRGTDTQYF.

The V gene is TRBV6-5, the J gene TRBJ2-1, with D possibly matching TRBD1 (6 bases). V was cut by 4 bases and J by 4 bases, with 11 bases left in between. Germline CDR1 MNHEY, CDR2 SVGAGI. The CDR3 is 14 residues long. CDR3 coding DNA: TGTGCCAGCAGTTTACGGACAGCATACAATGAGCAGTTCTTC. The encoded protein is CASSLRTAYNEQFF.

This clonotype has ten or more counts. J is TRBJ2-6 and V is TRBV20-1; weak D call: TRBD1 (6 bases). Germline V CDR1 and CDR2: DFQATT, SNEGSKA (reference sequence). The V and J ends lost 3 bases and 1 base respectively, with 10 bases between them. The CDR3 sequence is 15 residues long. As DNA, the CDR3 is TGCAGTGCTAGCCTAACAGGGTCTGGGGCCAACGTCCTGACTTTC. Protein product: CSASLTGSGANVLTF.

This clonotype qualifies as medium-sized. The chain employs TRBV23-1 and TRBJ2-3; D unclear. TRBV23-1 is labeled an ORF, and its function is uncertain. This CDR3 is 15 amino acids long. V was shortened by 0 bases and J by 0 bases, with 7 bases between the two germline ends. The CDR3 DNA sequence: TGCGCCAGCAGTCAATCCCAAACTAGCACAGATACGCAGTATTTT. Translation gives CASSQSQTSTDTQYF.

This clonotype is labeled medium-sized. This sequence joins TRBV28 and TRBJ2-5; weak D call: TRBD1 (6 bases). The V gene's germline CDR1 is MDHEN and CDR2 SYDVKM. The CDR3 extends over 18 amino acids. V lost 1 base, J lost 3 bases, and 21 bases lay in between. In DNA form, the CDR3 reads TGTGCCAGCAGTTTATCTCAGGGGTTGGGTTCGATCGAAGAGACCCAGTACTTC. Translated, it gives CASSLSQGLGSIEETQYF.

The chain employs TRBV3-1 and TRBJ2-5; perhaps TRBD2 as D (6 bases). The germline CDR1 and CDR2 sequences are LGHDT and YNNKEL (reference sequence). This CDR3 spans 13 amino acids. V was pared by 2 bases and J by 4 bases, with 8 bases between. The CDR3 protein is CASSQWEAETQYF. Here the CDR3 DNA reads TGTGCCAGCAGCCAATGGGAGGCAGAGACCCAGTACTTC.